These 11 T cell receptor beta chains were all obtained from the same sample, sequenced in a study of blood T cells in healthy people across ages. Through a sample-barcoded 5' primer and a J-beta primer mix, a second PCR was run for 7 to 11 cycles. TCRdb re-called the 5' RACE reads with MiXCR, one entry per CDR3 protein. This table has around 1,000,000 distinct CDR3 sequences, under 30% appearing once. The sample was also reused in another study, on T cells of mothers and their children.

What was sequenced was blood. The receptors stem from a girl between 2 and 10 years old in good health.

This rearrangement joins TRBV21-1 to TRBJ2-3; the table's D call TRBD2 went unverified against the DNA. TRBV21-1 represents a pseudogene. This CDR3 is 16 amino acids long. CDR3 protein: CASSRRLAGGTDTQYF. DNA of the CDR3: TGTGCCAGCAGTCGAAGACTAGCGGGGGGTACGGATACGCAGTATTTT.

This clonotype has a handful of counts. The chain joins TRBV27 to TRBJ2-7; D gene unclear. Trimming took off 0 bases at V and 1 base at J, with 10 bases between the two ends. The CDR3 is 15 amino acids. Germline loops: CDR1 MNHEY, CDR2 SMNVEV (reference sequence). CDR3 residues: CASSLSGSWSYEQYF. The CDR3 nucleotides read TGTGCCAGCAGTTTATCAGGTAGTTGGTCCTACGAGCAGTACTTC.

The chain joins TRBV29-1 to TRBJ2-7; perhaps TRBD1 as D (5 bases). Germline V gives CDR1 SQVTM, CDR2 ANQGSEA. This CDR3 is 18 amino acids long. V lost 3 bases, J lost 3 bases, and 27 bases lay in between. The CDR3 sequence: CSVDPYNAALRGRYEQYF. In DNA form, the CDR3 reads TGCAGCGTTGACCCCTACAATGCAGCCCTAAGGGGCCGCTACGAGCAGTACTTC.

The rearrangement links TRBV3-1 to TRBJ1-6; possible D gene TRBD1, 6 bases. The V and J ends lost 0 bases and 13 bases respectively, with 13 bases between them. The CDR3 contains 14 residues. Germline CDR1 reads LGHDT; CDR2 reads YNNKEL (reference sequence). The DNA of the CDR3 is TGTGCCAGCAGCCAAGAGGGCCGTACAGGGCCCCTCCACTTT. Translation gives CASSQEGRTGPLHF.

CDR3 nucleotides: TGTGCCAGCAGCATGAGACAGGACCCTTACGAGCAGTACTTC. Residues: CASSMRQDPYEQYF. The V gene is TRBV7-9, the J gene TRBJ2-5, with D tentatively TRBD1 (6 bases). The end of the DNA fits TRBJ2-7 better, so the J call may be wrong. Germline CDR1 is SEHNR and CDR2 is FQNEAQ (reference sequence). The CDR3 runs to 14 residues.

The chain links TRBV20-1 to TRBJ2-1, with D possibly being TRBD1 or TRBD2 (5 bases each). CDR1 DFQATT and CDR2 SNEGSKA come from the germline V gene (reference sequence). Trimming shortened V by 3 bases and J by 8 bases, and 14 bases separated the two germline ends. The CDR3 totals 13 residues. CDR3 in amino acids: CSASFGTQHEQFF. The CDR3, as DNA: TGCAGTGCTAGTTTCGGGACGCAACATGAGCAGTTCTTC.

This clonotype was counted only a few times. The genes are TRBV13 and TRBJ1-1; D may be TRBD1 (6 bases). The CDR3 runs 19 residues. V was trimmed by 1 base and J by 5 bases, leaving 26 bases between them. Germline CDR1 and CDR2: PRHDT and FYEKMQ (reference sequence). The CDR3 is CASSLVTLGVGGGRTEAFF. In DNA form, the CDR3 reads TGTGCCAGCAGCTTAGTTACGCTGGGGGTAGGGGGAGGGAGGACTGAAGCTTTCTTT.

This chain uses TRBV15 with TRBJ1-1; the match to TRBD1 covers 7 bases. The CDR3 has 16 residues. The junction had 6 bases not matched to a gene; V was cut back by 2 bases and J by 0 bases. CDR1 LNHNV and CDR2 YYDKDF come from the germline V gene (reference sequence). The CDR3 here is CATSRQGDLLNTEAFF. The CDR3 DNA reads as TGTGCCACCAGCAGACAGGGGGACCTTCTGAACACTGAAGCTTTCTTT.

The chain links TRBV6-2 or TRBV6-3 to TRBJ2-7; maybe TRBD2 (5 bases). Trimming removed 3 bases from V and 6 bases from J, with 15 bases in between. Germline V gene data show CDR1 as MNHEY and CDR2 as SVGEGT. The CDR3 loop spans 14 amino acids. The CDR3 DNA reads as TGTGCCAGCAGTTATAAACGGGATCGAGGCGAGCAGTACTTC. As protein: CASSYKRDRGEQYF.

V gene TRBV6-5 combines with J gene TRBJ2-5; 10 bases map to TRBD1. The CDR3 sequence is 13 residues long. Germline V CDR1 and CDR2: MNHEY, SVGAGI. Unmatched junction bases numbered 5, after V lost 8 bases and J lost 5 bases. CDR3 bases: TGTGCCAGCGGACAGGGGGGAAGCGAGACCCAGTACTTC. This gives the protein CASGQGGSETQYF.

This clonotype was detected only once. The V call is TRBV6-5, the J call TRBJ2-7, with 7 bases that match TRBD1. From germline, CDR1 is MNHEY and CDR2 SVGAGI. This CDR3 comprises 17 residues. The J segment lost 1 base and the V segment lost 0 bases, leaving 9 bases of the junction unmatched. CDR3 sequence (DNA): TGTGCCAGCAGTTACTCTTTTCTCCCGGGACAGTCCTACGAGCAGTACTTC. Its protein is CASSYSFLPGQSYEQYF.